Below, 21 T cell receptor beta chains from the same sample are listed, as sequenced in a study of immune reconstitution after stem cell transplant in scleroderma. TCRdb itself ran the RT-PCR reads through MiXCR, one entry per CDR3 protein. The table has around 3,000 distinct CDR3 sequences, about 10% seen once. Sampling took place before or after autologous hematopoietic stem cell transplantation (not recorded which). These receptors were collected from a female donor with systemic sclerosis.

By frequency in the sample, this clonotype is medium-sized. V gene TRBV10-3 combines with J gene TRBJ2-5, with D maybe TRBD2 (5 bases). The V gene's germline CDR1 is ENHRY and CDR2 SYGVKD. CDR3 length: 12 residues. V gave up 5 bases and J gave up 1 base, with 5 bases separating them. The CDR3, as DNA: TGTGCCATCAGTCGGGGCCAAGAGACCCAGTACTTC. Translated: CAISRGQETQYF.

This clonotype is deemed large. The V gene is TRBV5-1, the J gene TRBJ1-1, with 10 positions matching TRBD1. V was pared by 0 bases and J by 7 bases, with 3 bases of the junction left unmatched. Looked up from germline, CDR1 is SGHRS and CDR2 is YFSETQ. This CDR3 is built from 14 residues. The DNA for the CDR3 is TGCGCCAGCAGCTTGGTCGGGACAGGGGATGAAGCTTTCTTT. Translating it yields CASSLVGTGDEAFF.

This clonotype is deemed large. CDR3 in DNA: TGTGCCAGCAGCATCGGACATCCCTACGAGCAGTACTTC. Translating gives CASSIGHPYEQYF. V usage is TRBV3-1 and J usage is TRBJ2-7; perhaps TRBD1 as D (5 bases). Trimming pared 5 bases from V and 2 bases from J, leaving 10 bases between. The CDR3 contains 13 residues. Germline V lookup: CDR1 LGHDT, CDR2 YNNKEL (reference sequence).

This clonotype counts as medium-sized. This sequence joins TRBV20-1 and TRBJ2-2, with a weak D call TRBD1 (6 bases). This CDR3 has 15 amino acids. V was clipped by 0 bases and J by 5 bases, with 13 bases between them. Per the germline V gene, CDR1 is DFQATT and CDR2 is SNEGSKA (reference sequence). Here the CDR3 reads CSARDMGARTGELFF. The DNA for the CDR3 is TGCAGTGCTAGAGATATGGGGGCGAGGACCGGGGAGCTGTTTTTT.

By proportion, this clonotype is medium-sized. The rearrangement links TRBV7-2 to TRBJ1-2, with D unresolved. Trimming shortened V by 2 bases and J by 3 bases, and 4 bases separated the two germline ends. Germline values: CDR1 SGHTA, CDR2 FQGNSA. This CDR3 contains 12 residues. CDR3 sequence: CASSLSDYGYTF. As DNA, the CDR3 is TGTGCCAGCAGCTTATCAGACTATGGCTACACCTTC.

This clonotype is categorized as medium-sized (0.01 to 0.1%). This rearrangement joins TRBV2 to TRBJ1-4; 7 bases are shared with TRBD1. The CDR3 is made up of 13 amino acids. Germline CDR1 is SNHLY and CDR2 is FYNNEI. The V and J ends lost 7 bases and 7 bases, in that order; junction bases with no gene match: 6. The CDR3 DNA reads as TGTGCCAGCACACAGGGGATCGGTGAAAAACTGTTTTTT. Protein sequence: CASTQGIGEKLFF. The full variable domain, rest sourced from reference TRBV2 and TRBJ1-4, is EPEVTQTPSHQVTQMGQEVILRCVPISNHLYFYWYRQILGQKVEFLVSFYNNEISEKSEIFDDQFSVERPDGSNFTLKIRSTKLEDSAMYFCASTQGIGEKLFFGSGTQLSVL.

This clonotype has more than one count but fewer than ten. The chain joins TRBV20-1 to TRBJ2-7; possibly TRBD1 or TRBD2 for D (6 bases each). Trimming shortened V by 6 bases and J by 1 base, and 19 bases separated the two germline ends. Germline-derived CDR1 and CDR2 are DFQATT and SNEGSKA (reference sequence). The CDR3 has 15 residues. The CDR3 reads CSAERGAGWSYEQYF. The CDR3 nucleotides read TGCAGTGCCGAAAGGGGGGCTGGTTGGTCCTACGAGCAGTACTTC.

This clonotype is termed medium-sized. The gene calls are TRBV2 and TRBJ2-7; 9 bases line up with TRBD2. The CDR3 runs to 16 residues. CDR1 and CDR2 from the germline V gene are SNHLY and FYNNEI. V shed 1 base, J shed 0 bases, and the junction held 4 bases outside the gene matches. For the CDR3, the DNA is TGTGCCAGCAGTGAAGTTATAGCGGGGGACTCCTACGAGCAGTACTTC. Its protein is CASSEVIAGDSYEQYF.

By frequency in the sample, this clonotype is medium-sized. The J gene is TRBJ1-2, the V gene TRBV29-1, with a tentative D call TRBD1 (6 bases). Germline V gives CDR1 SQVTM, CDR2 ANQGSEA. V lost 4 bases to trimming and J lost 5 bases, with 14 bases between them. The CDR3 has 13 residues. CDR3 in DNA: TGCAGCGTTGTCACAGGGTCCTCTTATGGCTACACCTTC. Translating it yields CSVVTGSSYGYTF.

This clonotype rates as medium-sized. V is TRBV5-1 and J is TRBJ1-4; no firm D call. This CDR3 region has 14 residues. The V end lost 4 bases, the J end lost 0 bases, and 7 bases lay between the germline ends. Germline lookup yields CDR1 SGHRS and CDR2 YFSETQ. The CDR3 DNA sequence: TGCGCCAGCAGCGCAGACACAACTAATGAAAAACTGTTTTTT. Translating it yields CASSADTTNEKLFF.

The V call is TRBV5-1, the J call TRBJ2-1; 9 bases are shared with TRBD2. Losses at the gene ends were 0 bases for V and 14 bases for J; bases not matched to a gene: 3. The CDR3 loop spans 12 amino acids. Germline assignment: CDR1 SGHRS and CDR2 YFSETQ. CDR3 sequence (DNA): TGCGCCAGCAGCTTGGGGACTAGCGAAGAGTTCTTC. Its protein product is CASSLGTSEEFF.

This clonotype is labeled medium-sized. This rearrangement joins TRBV29-1 to TRBJ1-5, with TRBD1 identical over 10 bases. Germline V gene sequence: CDR1 SQVTM, CDR2 ANQGSEA. Trimming at V came to 7 bases and at J to 5 bases, leaving 2 bases not matched to a gene. This CDR3 is 12 amino acids long. The CDR3 DNA follows: TGCAGCGCTGGACAGGGGGATCAGCCCCAGCATTTT. This sequence encodes CSAGQGDQPQHF.

This chain joins TRBV6-1 and TRBJ2-1; 11 bases align to TRBD2. CDR3 size: 16 residues. Germline CDR1 MNHNS, CDR2 SASEGT. Trimming took 5 bases from V and 8 from J; bases not matched to a gene: 11. The CDR3 DNA follows: TGTGCCAGCAGTACGCAGACTAGCGGGATTGACGATGAGCAGTTCTTC. As protein: CASSTQTSGIDDEQFF.

By frequency in the sample, this clonotype is medium-sized. The chain combines TRBV12-3 or TRBV12-4 with TRBJ1-5; no clear D. This CDR3 has 12 residues. With 6 bases removed from V and 2 bases from J, the gap between germline ends came to 5 bases. The CDR3 DNA sequence: TGTGCCAGCAGGGCGGGCAATCAGCCCCAGCATTTT. It is translated as CASRAGNQPQHF.

This clonotype was seen more than once but under ten times. The V gene is TRBV29-1, the J gene TRBJ2-2; 8 positions match TRBD1. V lost 4 bases and J lost 8; bases outside the gene matches: 6. Germline loops: CDR1 SQVTM, CDR2 ANQGSEA. The CDR3 length is 13 residues. The DNA for the CDR3 is TGCAGCGTTGTGACAGGGGCCGGAGGGGAGCTGTTTTTT. It yields the protein CSVVTGAGGELFF.

Regarding this clonotype: Compared with germline, one end of the junction differs, possibly owing to a read error. The rearrangement joins TRBV15 to TRBJ2-3; TRBD2 matches 9 bases. From germline, CDR1 is LNHNV and CDR2 YYDKDF (reference sequence). The CDR3 is 17 amino acids. Written as DNA, the CDR3 is TGTGCCGCCAGCAGAGATGGGCTAGCGGGGCCCGGGGATACGCAGTATTTT. Amino acid sequence: CAASRDGLAGPGDTQYF.

This clonotype was counted only a few times. The chain combines TRBV29-1 with TRBJ1-1, with D maybe TRBD1 (6 bases). CDR1 is SQVTM and CDR2 is ANQGSEA in the germline V gene. V was trimmed by 4 bases and J by 6 bases, leaving 18 bases between them. The CDR3 is 14 amino acids. The CDR3 bases are TGCAGCGTTGGAAGGTGGGGGCGCGACGCTGAAGCTTTCTTT. Translated: CSVGRWGRDAEAFF.

This clonotype has a handful of counts. This sequence joins TRBV11-2 and TRBJ2-1, with unresolved D. Germline V gives CDR1 SGHAT, CDR2 FQNNGV. The V end lost 5 bases, the J end lost 8 bases, and 13 bases lay between the germline ends. The CDR3 totals 13 residues. CDR3 region: CASSRSRQDEQFF. The CDR3 region has the DNA TGTGCCAGCAGCCGCTCCCGGCAGGATGAGCAGTTCTTC.

In its sample, this clonotype is medium-sized. The chain carries TRBV3-1 and TRBJ2-1; TRBD2 matches at 12 bases. From germline, CDR1 is LGHDT and CDR2 YNNKEL (reference sequence). Trimming removed 1 base from V and 9 bases from J; junction bases left unmatched: 4. The CDR3 loop spans 15 amino acids. Written as DNA, the CDR3 is TGTGCCAGCAGCCAAGCTAGCGGGGGGGCCGGTGAGCAGTTCTTC. Protein: CASSQASGGAGEQFF.

In this sample, this clonotype is medium-sized. V usage is TRBV20-1 and J usage is TRBJ2-1; 7 bases map to TRBD2. Germline V gene data show CDR1 as DFQATT and CDR2 as SNEGSKA (reference sequence). The CDR3 sequence is 14 residues long. V trimming: 1 base; J trimming: 5 bases; junction bases outside the gene matches: 5. CDR3 sequence (DNA): TGCAGTGCTAGAGGGTTCCTAGCGGACAATGAGCAGTTCTTC. This sequence encodes CSARGFLADNEQFF.

CDR3 in amino acids: CASVPGGRHEQYF. The CDR3 DNA sequence: TGTGCCAGCGTTCCGGGGGGGCGCCACGAGCAGTACTTC. The chain links TRBV28 to TRBJ2-7, with TRBD2 identical over 8 bases. There are 13 residues in the CDR3. The junction had 8 bases not matched to a gene; V was cut back by 8 bases and J by 5 bases. Germline CDR1 and CDR2: MDHEN and SYDVKM.